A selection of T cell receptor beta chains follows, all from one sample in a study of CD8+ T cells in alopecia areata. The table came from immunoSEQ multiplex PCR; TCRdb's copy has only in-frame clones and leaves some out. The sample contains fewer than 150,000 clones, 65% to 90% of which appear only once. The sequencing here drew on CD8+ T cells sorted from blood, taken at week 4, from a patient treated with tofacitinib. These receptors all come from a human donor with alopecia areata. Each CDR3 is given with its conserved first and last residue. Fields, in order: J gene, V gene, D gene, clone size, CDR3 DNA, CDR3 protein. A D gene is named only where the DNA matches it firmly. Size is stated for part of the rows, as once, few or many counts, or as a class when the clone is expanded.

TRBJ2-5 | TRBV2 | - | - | TGTGCCAGCAGCCCCCTACTACAGGGAAACCAAGAGACCCAGTACTTC | CASSPLLQGNQETQYF
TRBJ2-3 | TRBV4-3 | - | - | TGCGCCAGCAGCCAAGATCTGGAAGGGTTCCCCACCACAGATACGCAGTATTTT | CASSQDLEGFPTTDTQYF
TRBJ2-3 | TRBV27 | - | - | TGTGCCAGCAGTTTATCTCGCGGGGTGGCAGATACGCAGTATTTT | CASSLSRGVADTQYF
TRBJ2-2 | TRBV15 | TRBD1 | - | TGTGCCACCAGCGAGGACAGGACGACATCGAACACCGGGGAGCTGTTTTTT | CATSEDRTTSNTGELFF
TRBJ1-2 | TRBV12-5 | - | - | TGTGCTAGTGGTTTCACCAACCCAGGGTCGCGAAGCGATAACGACTATGGCTACACCTTC | CASGFTNPGSRSDNDYGYTF
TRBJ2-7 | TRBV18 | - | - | TGTGCCAGCTCACCGGCCTACGAGCAGTACTTC | CASSPAYEQYF
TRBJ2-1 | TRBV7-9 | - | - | TGTGCCAGCAGCCCGGGGAATGAGCAGTTCTTC | CASSPGNEQFF
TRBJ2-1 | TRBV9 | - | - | TGTGCCAGCAGCGTAGGGGGGGCGTCCTACAATGAGCAGTTCTTC | CASSVGGASYNEQFF
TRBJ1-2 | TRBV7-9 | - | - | TGTGCCAGCAGCTTAGCCGATCCGGACCCCAGGGGCTACACCTTC | CASSLADPDPRGYTF
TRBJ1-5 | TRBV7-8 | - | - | TGTGCCAGCAGCAAGTCCCCGGGGGTTCAGCCCCAGCATTTT | CASSKSPGVQPQHF
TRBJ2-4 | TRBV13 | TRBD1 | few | TGTGCCAGCAGCTTAGCCGCCGGGACAGGGGGCAACATTCAGTACTTC | CASSLAAGTGGNIQYF
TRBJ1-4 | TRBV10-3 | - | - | TGTGCCATCAGTGAATCGAATAATGAAAAACTGTTTTTT | CAISESNNEKLFF
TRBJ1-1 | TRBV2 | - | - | TGTGCCAGCATTGGGACCGATTACATGAACACTGAAGCTTTCTTT | CASIGTDYMNTEAFF
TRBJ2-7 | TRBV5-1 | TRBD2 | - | TGCGCCAGCAGCTCCAGCGGGGGGCCCTACGAGCAGTACTTC | CASSSSGGPYEQYF
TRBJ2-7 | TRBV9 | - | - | TGTGCCAGCAGCGTAGGAGGGAGCTCCTACGAGCAGTACTTC | CASSVGGSSYEQYF
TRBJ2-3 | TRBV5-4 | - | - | TGTGCCAGCAGCCAGGACAGTGCTAGCACAGATACGCAGTATTTT | CASSQDSASTDTQYF
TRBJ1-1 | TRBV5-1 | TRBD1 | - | TGCGCCAGCAGCTTGAGCGGACAGGGGTACACTGAAGCTTTCTTT | CASSLSGQGYTEAFF
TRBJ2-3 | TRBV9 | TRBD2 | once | TGTGCCAGCAGCGTAGTTGCAGCGGGGGGGCCAGATACGCAGTATTTT | CASSVVAAGGPDTQYF
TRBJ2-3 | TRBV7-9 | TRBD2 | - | TGTGCCAGCAGCTTAGTTCGACTAGCGGGGGGCACAGATACGCAGTATTTT | CASSLVRLAGGTDTQYF
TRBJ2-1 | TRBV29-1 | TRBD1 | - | TGCAGCGTCCCACAGGGTACAGGGGAGTTCTTC | CSVPQGTGEFF
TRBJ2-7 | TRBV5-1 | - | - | TGCGCCAGCAGTTCTGGAGCAGGGGTCGACGAGCAGTACTTC | CASSSGAGVDEQYF
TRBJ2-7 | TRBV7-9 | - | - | TGTGCCAGCAGCTTAGCCCCCCTGGAGCAGTACTTC | CASSLAPLEQYF
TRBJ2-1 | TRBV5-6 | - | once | TGTGCCAGCAGCTTGGTTGGATTCGGCAATGAGCAGTTCTTC | CASSLVGFGNEQFF
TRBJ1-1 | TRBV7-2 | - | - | TGTGCCAGCAGCTTAGCTTTAGGGTCGGGCGCTGAAGCTTTCTTT | CASSLALGSGAEAFF